This T cell receptor beta chain was obtained from a study of T cells of healthy individuals. Germline CDR1 MNHNS, CDR2 SASEGT. The CDR3 has 15 residues. Trimming shortened V by 1 base and J by 3 bases, and 11 bases separated the two germline ends. In its sample, this clonotype was seen many times. MiXCR, run by TCRdb on the 5' RACE reads, gives a single entry per CDR3 protein. Among roughly 87,000 distinct CDR3 sequences, 15% to 20% were seen once, and the ten largest hold approximately 5.7%. The TCR comes from a human donor in good health. The chain joins TRBV6-1 to TRBJ2-3, with a weak D call TRBD2 (6 bases). This CDR3 reads CASSEEEGSTDTQYF. In DNA, the CDR3 is TGTGCCAGCAGTGAAGAGGAGGGATCGACAGATACGCAGTATTTT.